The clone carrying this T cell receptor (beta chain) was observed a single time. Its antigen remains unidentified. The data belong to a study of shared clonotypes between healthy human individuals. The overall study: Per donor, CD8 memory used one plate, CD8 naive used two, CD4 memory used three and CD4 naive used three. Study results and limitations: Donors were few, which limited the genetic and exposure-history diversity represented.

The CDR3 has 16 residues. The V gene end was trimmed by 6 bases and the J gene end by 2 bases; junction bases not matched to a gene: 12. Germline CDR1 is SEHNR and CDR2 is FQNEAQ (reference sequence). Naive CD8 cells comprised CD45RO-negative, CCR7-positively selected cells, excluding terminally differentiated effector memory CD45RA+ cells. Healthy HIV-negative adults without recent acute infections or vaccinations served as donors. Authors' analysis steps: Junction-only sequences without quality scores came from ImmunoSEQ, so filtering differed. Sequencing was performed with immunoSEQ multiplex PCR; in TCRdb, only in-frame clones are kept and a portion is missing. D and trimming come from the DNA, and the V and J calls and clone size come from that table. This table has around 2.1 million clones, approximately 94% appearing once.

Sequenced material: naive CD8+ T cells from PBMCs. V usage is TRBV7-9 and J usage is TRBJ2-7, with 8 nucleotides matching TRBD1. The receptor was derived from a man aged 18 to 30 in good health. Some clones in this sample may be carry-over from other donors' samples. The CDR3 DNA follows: TGTGCCAGCAGGCAAGTCCCCGGGACAGGCCCCTACGAGCAGTACTTC. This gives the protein CASRQVPGTGPYEQYF.